This T cell receptor (beta chain) stems from a study of blood T cell repertoires in COVID-19. Study as a whole: PBMCs, B-cell-depleted T cells, or T cells were the source of the cDNA or gDNA that made up the material.

In the original processing: Amplification from reference gene primers served as the basis for estimated nucleated cell counts. TCRdb keeps only in-frame clones here, not all; method: immunoSEQ multiplex PCR. The V and J calls and clone size were taken over from that table, and D and trimming were inferred from the DNA. The table lists 350,000 to 400,000 clones, 90% to 95% of them singletons. This CDR3 has 13 residues. Germline assignment: CDR1 SGHAT and CDR2 FQDESV (reference sequence). Trimming took 8 bases from V and 2 from J; bases not matched to a gene: 5. Clinical history as reported by participants underpinned cohort assignment.

What was sequenced was PBMCs or T cells enriched from blood (not recorded which). The TCR sequence derives from a woman in her thirties or forties who had been exposed to COVID-19. The gene calls are TRBV11-1 and TRBJ2-7; 8 nucleotides match TRBD1. The CDR3 DNA is TGTGCCAGCCGCGGGACAGGTCCCTACGAGCAGTACTTC. Its translation: CASRGTGPYEQYF.